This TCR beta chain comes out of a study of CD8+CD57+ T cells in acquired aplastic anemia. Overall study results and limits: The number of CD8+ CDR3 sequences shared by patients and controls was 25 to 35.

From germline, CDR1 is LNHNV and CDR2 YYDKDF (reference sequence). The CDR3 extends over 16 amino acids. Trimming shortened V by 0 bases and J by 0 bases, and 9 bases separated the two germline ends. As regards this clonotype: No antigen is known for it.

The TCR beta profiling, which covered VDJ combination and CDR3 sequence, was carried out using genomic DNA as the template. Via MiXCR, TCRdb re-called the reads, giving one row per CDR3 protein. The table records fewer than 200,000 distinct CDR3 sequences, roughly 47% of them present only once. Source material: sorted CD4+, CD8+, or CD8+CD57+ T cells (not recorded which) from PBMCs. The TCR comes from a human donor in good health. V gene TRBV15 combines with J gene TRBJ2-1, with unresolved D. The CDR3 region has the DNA TGTGCCACCAGCAGAGACAGGCTGAGCTCCTACAATGAGCAGTTCTTC. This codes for CATSRDRLSSYNEQFF.